The 31 T cell receptor beta chains below come from one sample, sequenced in a study of blood T cell repertoires in COVID-19. Clones were read by immunoSEQ multiplex PCR, and TCRdb kept only the in-frame ones, dropping some. The table lists 150,000 or so clones, around 84% of them singletons. The sample comprised PBMCs or T cells enriched from blood (not recorded which). The receptors originated from a woman aged 45 to 65 who had been exposed to COVID-19.

This clone was seen a few times. This sequence joins TRBV12-5 and TRBJ1-1; 7 nucleotides align to TRBD1. V was pared by 6 bases and J by 1 base, with 5 bases of the junction left unmatched. Germline assignment: CDR1 LGHNT and CDR2 FRNRAP. The CDR3 has 14 amino acids. DNA of the CDR3: TGTGCTAGTGGCTCCCGGACAGGGAACACTGAAGCTTTCTTT. Translated, it gives CASGSRTGNTEAFF. Full variable domain (outside the CDR3, taken from reference TRBV12-5 and TRBJ1-1): DARVTQTPRHKVTEMGQEVTMRCQPILGHNTVFWYRQTMMQGLELLAYFRNRAPLDDSGMPKDRFSAEMPDATLATLKIQPSEPRDSAVYFCASGSRTGNTEAFFGQGTRLTVV.

The rearrangement links TRBV19 to TRBJ2-6, with 9 positions matching TRBD1. This CDR3 region has 20 residues. In germline, CDR1 is LNHDA, CDR2 SQIVND (reference sequence). The V segment lost 0 bases and the J segment 0 bases; nucleotides outside the gene matches: 9. The CDR3 is CASSIESLQGASSGANVLTF. DNA of the CDR3: TGTGCCAGTAGTATAGAATCCCTACAGGGGGCAAGCTCTGGGGCCAACGTCCTGACTTTC.

The table lists this clone with a few counts. The CDR3, as DNA: TGTGCCAGCAGCTTTAGGACATCTAGCACAGATACGCAGTATTTT. Its translation: CASSFRTSSTDTQYF. The chain couples TRBV7-2 to TRBJ2-3; D is possibly TRBD1 (5 bases). This CDR3 contains 15 residues. Germline CDR1 is SGHTA and CDR2 is FQGNSA. Deletions cut 3 bases from V and 0 bases from J, with 10 bases between.

The chain recombines TRBV5-1 with TRBJ2-5; D is ambiguous. Trimming took 1 base from V and 1 from J, leaving 8 bases between them. The CDR3 has 14 residues. The germline CDR1 and CDR2 sequences are SGHRS and YFSETQ. The CDR3 bases are TGCGCCAGCAGCTTGCGCACCGGCCAAGAGACCCAGTACTTC. It encodes CASSLRTGQETQYF.

This clone showed up just once. The rearrangement links TRBV7-8 to TRBJ2-7; TRBD1 matches at 10 bases. The germline gives CDR1 SGHVS, CDR2 FQNEAQ. V shed 4 bases, J shed 3 bases, and the junction held 9 bases outside the gene matches. The CDR3 is 16 residues long. This CDR3 is CASSSGVGTGDYEQYF. In nucleotides, the CDR3 is TGTGCCAGCAGCTCCGGGGTAGGGACAGGGGACTACGAGCAGTACTTC.

V gene TRBV7-2 combines with J gene TRBJ2-2, with D unresolved. The CDR3 consists of 14 residues. Deletions cut 0 bases from V and 6 bases from J, with 8 bases between. Germline V lookup: CDR1 SGHTA, CDR2 FQGNSA. The CDR3 coding sequence is TGTGCCAGCAGCTTAGCGGCAGTGTCCGGGGAGCTGTTTTTT. Residues: CASSLAAVSGELFF. Full variable domain (outside the CDR3, taken from reference TRBV7-2 and TRBJ2-2): GAGVSQSPSNKVTEKGKDVELRCDPISGHTALYWYRQSLGQGLEFLIYFQGNSAPDKSGLPSDRFSAERTGGSVSTLTIQRTQQEDSAVYLCASSLAAVSGELFFGEGSRLTVL.

This rearrangement joins TRBV10-3 to TRBJ1-5; 8 nucleotides align to TRBD1. Germline V gene sequence: CDR1 ENHRY, CDR2 SYGVKD. There are 13 residues in the CDR3. V trimming: 6 bases; J trimming: 6 bases; junction bases outside the gene matches: 4. The chain's CDR3 is CAISDTGGQPQHF. Written as DNA, the CDR3 is TGTGCCATCAGCGACACAGGGGGTCAGCCCCAGCATTTT.

V usage is TRBV9 and J usage is TRBJ2-1; TRBD1 matches 12 bases. After removal of 0 bases from V and 7 bases from J, the junction contained 11 bases not matched to a gene. Germline CDR1 SGDLS, CDR2 YYNGEE. The CDR3 has 18 amino acids. This CDR3 is CASSVDPPGQGAGNEQFF. In DNA form, the CDR3 reads TGTGCCAGCAGCGTAGACCCTCCGGGACAGGGGGCGGGTAATGAGCAGTTCTTC.

V gene TRBV6-5 combines with J gene TRBJ2-4; 9 bases map to TRBD2. The CDR3 is 15 residues long. V was clipped by 9 bases and J by 7 bases; unmatched bases: 13. The germline gives CDR1 MNHEY, CDR2 SVGAGI. The CDR3 here is CASGAGGLAVNIQYF. The CDR3 nucleotides are TGTGCCAGTGGTGCCGGGGGACTAGCAGTTAACATTCAGTACTTC.

The V and J genes are TRBV7-2 and TRBJ2-5, with D maybe TRBD2 (6 bases). This CDR3 spans 14 amino acids. CDR1 and CDR2 from the germline V gene are SGHTA and FQGNSA. V was shortened by 3 bases and J by 4 bases, with 12 bases between the two germline ends. The CDR3: CASSFQTGAETQYF. The CDR3 DNA is TGTGCCAGCAGCTTCCAAACGGGAGCAGAGACCCAGTACTTC.

This clone was recorded only once. Distinct nucleotide sequences in the sample also encode this CDR3. V usage is TRBV18 and J usage is TRBJ2-3, with 9 positions matching TRBD1. Germline CDR1 reads KGHSH; CDR2 reads LQKENI. The CDR3 contains 15 residues. J was trimmed by 1 base and V by 1 base; bases with no gene match: 0. The CDR3 region has the DNA TGTGCCAGCTCACCACGGACAGGGGGCACAGATACGCAGTATTTT. It is translated as CASSPRTGGTDTQYF.

The chain combines TRBV7-9 with TRBJ1-1; 12 bases align to TRBD1. Losses at the gene ends were 11 bases for V and 11 bases for J; bases not matched to a gene: 15. There are 14 residues in the CDR3. Germline V gives CDR1 SEHNR, CDR2 FQNEAQ (reference sequence). CDR3 nucleotides: TGTGCCTTGGACGGGGGACAGGGGGCGCTTGGCGCTTTCTTT. Translated, it gives CALDGGQGALGAFF.

The chain carries TRBV29-1 and TRBJ2-2; TRBD1 might be the D (5 bases). Germline CDR1 SQVTM, CDR2 ANQGSEA. This CDR3 spans 14 amino acids. The V gene lost 5 bases and the J gene lost 6 bases, with 16 bases spanning the gap. The CDR3 is CSVTGPRMAGELFF. In DNA, the CDR3 is TGCAGCGTTACAGGACCCCGGATGGCCGGGGAGCTGTTTTTT.

The chain joins TRBV19 to TRBJ2-5; 9 nucleotides line up with TRBD2. From germline, CDR1 is LNHDA and CDR2 SQIVND (reference sequence). The junction had 6 bases not matched to a gene; V was cut back by 3 bases and J by 4 bases. The length of the CDR3 is 15 residues. CDR3 DNA: TGTGCCAGTAGTATCGGGGCGGGGGGGCGAGAGACCCAGTACTTC. Protein: CASSIGAGGRETQYF.

This clone came up a few times. The chain joins TRBV21-1 to TRBJ1-6; TRBD1, as called in the table, went unchecked against the DNA. TRBV21-1 is a recognized pseudogene. This CDR3 has 16 residues. CDR3 sequence reads: CASSLWTGENKSPLHF. The CDR3 nucleotides are TGTGCCAGCAGCCTTTGGACAGGGGAGAATAAGTCACCCCTCCACTTT.

CDR3 nucleotide sequence: TGTGCCAGCAGCTCGGACAGGGTCAACTACGAGCAGTACTTC. This codes for CASSSDRVNYEQYF. The V gene is TRBV6-5, the J gene TRBJ2-7; 8 bases align to TRBD1. V lost 6 bases to trimming and J lost 3 bases; unmatched junction nucleotides: 7. Germline loops: CDR1 MNHEY, CDR2 SVGAGI. The CDR3 contains 14 residues.

The CDR3 protein is CSVATGTGAYEQYF. The CDR3 bases are TGCAGCGTCGCGACCGGGACAGGGGCCTACGAGCAGTACTTC. The rearrangement links TRBV29-1 to TRBJ2-7, with 10 bases aligning to TRBD1. Per germline, CDR1 SQVTM and CDR2 ANQGSEA. This CDR3 is built from 14 residues. V shed 6 bases and J 2 bases; nucleotides not matched to a gene: 7.

The chain carries TRBV27 and TRBJ2-1; D is possibly TRBD2 (6 bases). Germline loops: CDR1 MNHEY, CDR2 SMNVEV (reference sequence). Trimming took off 4 bases at V and 7 bases at J, with 17 bases between the two ends. The CDR3 is 15 residues long. For the CDR3, the DNA is TGTGCCAGCAGTTGGGGGACTCTTTTTGGTAATGAGCAGTTCTTC. It is translated as CASSWGTLFGNEQFF.

V usage is TRBV6-6 and J usage is TRBJ2-1; 9 bases match TRBD1. The CDR3 is 14 amino acids. With V trimmed by 6 bases and J by 5 bases, 5 bases remained unmatched. Germline-derived CDR1 and CDR2 are MNHNY and SVGAGI (reference sequence). CDR3: CASSPGTGNNEQFF. The CDR3 nucleotides are TGTGCCAGCAGCCCCGGGACAGGGAACAATGAGCAGTTCTTC.

In the case of this clone: Other DNA sequences from this sample encode an identical CDR3 as well. This sequence joins TRBV3-1 (or the pseudogene TRBV3-2) and TRBJ1-2; no clear D. The CDR3 sequence is 16 residues long. V was shortened by 1 base and J by 8 bases, with 20 bases between the two germline ends. Germline-derived CDR1 and CDR2 are LGHDT and YNNKEL (reference sequence). As DNA, the CDR3 is TGTGCCAGCAGCCAAGTTCCGGTAGGCCTAGTTAGCGGCTACACCTTC. Protein: CASSQVPVGLVSGYTF.

J is TRBJ1-5 and V is TRBV19; TRBD1 matches at 8 bases. V was pared by 3 bases and J by 4 bases, with 2 bases of the junction left unmatched. The CDR3 is 14 residues long. Germline CDR1 reads LNHDA; CDR2 reads SQIVND (reference sequence). The CDR3 loop is CASSIGTGNQPQHF. CDR3 DNA sequence: TGTGCCAGTAGTATCGGGACAGGTAATCAGCCCCAGCATTTT.

This chain links TRBV2 with TRBJ1-5; D gene ambiguous. Germline CDR1 is SNHLY and CDR2 is FYNNEI. This CDR3 is 14 amino acids long. Deletions cut 5 bases from V and 3 bases from J, with 11 bases between. The CDR3 reads CASSRGGNNQPQHF. CDR3 coding DNA: TGTGCCAGCAGTCGGGGAGGGAACAATCAGCCCCAGCATTTT.

The chain links TRBV7-6 to TRBJ2-1, with 14 bases matching TRBD2. CDR1 is SGHVS, CDR2 FNYEAQ, per germline. Germline trimming cut 5 bases from V and 8 bases from J; bases unmatched to any gene: 5. CDR3 length: 15 amino acids. This chain's CDR3 is CASSPGLAGVDEQFF. CDR3 coding DNA: TGTGCCAGCAGCCCGGGACTAGCGGGGGTCGATGAGCAGTTCTTC.

V usage is TRBV10-1 and J usage is TRBJ2-5, with D perhaps matching TRBD2 (6 bases). CDR1 and CDR2 from the germline V gene are WNHNN and SYGVQD (reference sequence). The CDR3 loop spans 14 amino acids. V gave up 2 bases and J gave up 2 bases, with 9 bases separating them. CDR3 in amino acids: CASSEAGSQETQYF. The CDR3 coding sequence is TGCGCCAGCAGTGAGGCGGGGTCGCAAGAGACCCAGTACTTC.

This clone was detected only once. V and J are TRBV5-5 and TRBJ1-4; 7 nucleotides line up with TRBD1. Per germline, CDR1 SGHKS and CDR2 YYEKEE (reference sequence). This CDR3 is built from 16 residues. V dropped 5 bases and J dropped 5; count of bases not matched to a gene: 12. As DNA, the CDR3 is TGTGCCAGCAGGTTAGACCCGGGACAGCCAAATGAAAAACTGTTTTTT. Protein: CASRLDPGQPNEKLFF.

The V call is TRBV6-2 or TRBV6-3, the J call TRBJ2-4; TRBD1 is a possible D gene (6 bases). CDR1 MNHEY and CDR2 SVGEGT come from the germline V gene. The CDR3 has 18 residues. V lost 4 bases to trimming and J lost 4 bases, with 23 bases between them. In nucleotides, the CDR3 is TGTGCCAGCAGTTTGGGCCCCAGGGGTTTGCGGACGAAAAACATTCAGTACTTC. Translating gives CASSLGPRGLRTKNIQYF.

The table lists this clone with a count of one. The chain uses TRBV5-4 and TRBJ1-2; 8 bases are a match to TRBD1. The V and J ends lost 7 bases and 8 bases, in that order; junction bases with no gene match: 10. Germline V gene data show CDR1 as SGHNT and CDR2 as YYREEE (reference sequence). The CDR3 spans 13 residues. This CDR3 reads CASGDRPVGGYTF. CDR3 sequence (DNA): TGTGCCAGCGGGGACAGGCCCGTTGGAGGCTACACCTTC.

The gene calls are TRBV5-1 and TRBJ2-1; TRBD2 aligns across 7 bases. The germline CDR1 and CDR2 sequences are SGHRS and YFSETQ. J lost 0 bases, V lost 4 bases, and 7 bases had no gene match. This CDR3 comprises 16 residues. Written as DNA, the CDR3 is TGCGCCAGCAGCGCGGGGGACCAGCGCTCCTACAATGAGCAGTTCTTC. As protein: CASSAGDQRSYNEQFF.

The J gene is TRBJ1-5, the V gene TRBV7-2; a possible D gene is TRBD1 (5 bases). Per the germline V gene, CDR1 is SGHTA and CDR2 is FQGNSA. The ends were cut back, 2 bases at V and 0 bases at J, with 14 bases in the middle. This CDR3 comprises 17 residues. CDR3 loop: CASSLRSGHYSNQPQHF. The CDR3 DNA is TGTGCCAGCAGCTTAAGGTCAGGGCACTATAGCAATCAGCCCCAGCATTTT.

This clone appeared once. The chain has TRBV5-6 and TRBJ1-3, with 8 bases lining up with TRBD1. This CDR3 region has 18 residues. Per germline, CDR1 SGHDT and CDR2 YYEEEE. V trimming: 1 base; J trimming: 0 bases; junction bases outside the gene matches: 9. CDR3 protein: CASSLQWDRTYSGNTIYF. The CDR3 coding sequence is TGTGCCAGCAGCTTGCAGTGGGACAGGACTTACTCTGGAAACACCATATATTTT.

The chain recombines TRBV4-3 with TRBJ2-5, with 9 bases fitting TRBD2. Trimming removed 0 bases from V and 0 bases from J; junction bases left unmatched: 2. Germline V gene data show CDR1 as LGHNA and CDR2 as YSLEER. The CDR3 spans 16 residues. The CDR3, as DNA: TGCGCCAGCAGCCAAGATACTAGCGGGTACCAAGAGACCCAGTACTTC. This gives the protein CASSQDTSGYQETQYF.